These 27 T cell receptor beta chains were all obtained from the same sample, sequenced in a study of cytomegalovirus exposure and HLA in healthy donors. Primers included in the PCR were 60 Vbeta and 13 Jbeta primers. Repertoires were generated with immunoSEQ multiplex PCR, while TCRdb's copy carries only in-frame clones and drops some. The table includes 130,000 to 150,000 clones, 80% detected once. The specimen sequenced was PBMCs. Receptors were obtained from a man in his forties in good health and CMV-seropositive.

The chain couples TRBV19 to TRBJ2-7; D not certain. This CDR3 comprises 13 residues. Germline V CDR1 and CDR2: LNHDA, SQIVND (reference sequence). Trimming removed 4 bases from V and 1 base from J, with 8 bases in between. This CDR3 is CASSTSVSYEQYF. The CDR3, as DNA: TGTGCCAGTAGTACGTCTGTATCCTACGAGCAGTACTTC. Supplemented by reference TRBV19 and TRBJ2-7, the full variable domain reads DGGITQSPKYLFRKEGQNVTLSCEQNLNHDAMYWYRQDPGQGLRLIYYSQIVNDFQKGDIAEGYSVSREKKESFPLTVTSAQKNPTAFYLCASSTSVSYEQYFGPGTRLTVT.

The gene calls are TRBV6-5 and TRBJ2-7; the D gene is possibly TRBD1 (6 bases). The length of the CDR3 is 14 residues. In germline, CDR1 is MNHEY, CDR2 SVGAGI. Trimming left V 3 bases short and J 6 bases short, with 15 bases between. The CDR3 loop is CASSYYAQGAEQYF. CDR3 nucleotides: TGTGCCAGCAGTTATTACGCACAGGGAGCCGAGCAGTACTTC.

The gene calls are TRBV10-2 and TRBJ2-7; D is possibly TRBD1 (7 bases). Trimming took off 4 bases at V and 5 bases at J, with 24 bases between the two ends. The CDR3 is 17 residues long. Germline CDR1 and CDR2: WSHSY and SAAADI. The CDR3 spells CASSVGVEGAPVDEQYF. The CDR3 nucleotides are TGCGCCAGCAGTGTTGGAGTGGAGGGGGCTCCGGTTGACGAGCAGTACTTC.

This chain links TRBV2 with TRBJ1-5, with D possibly matching TRBD1 (6 bases). The V end was cut by 6 bases, the J end by 7 bases, with 13 bases between. This CDR3 is 13 amino acids long. The germline gives CDR1 SNHLY, CDR2 FYNNEI. CDR3 loop: CASRGAGAQPQHF. CDR3 DNA sequence: TGTGCCAGCAGGGGGGCAGGGGCACAGCCCCAGCATTTT. The variable domain in full, completed from reference TRBV2 and TRBJ1-5, reads EPEVTQTPSHQVTQMGQEVILRCVPISNHLYFYWYRQILGQKVEFLVSFYNNEISEKSEIFDDQFSVERPDGSNFTLKIRSTKLEDSAMYFCASRGAGAQPQHFGDGTRLSIL.

The V and J genes are TRBV10-3 and TRBJ2-1, with 8 bases identical to TRBD2. The CDR3 spans 12 residues. Per the germline V gene, CDR1 is ENHRY and CDR2 is SYGVKD. J was trimmed by 9 bases and V by 11 bases; bases with no gene match: 9. This CDR3 reads CAASGGGSEQFF. CDR3 nucleotides: TGTGCCGCATCGGGGGGGGGCAGTGAGCAGTTCTTC.

The rearrangement joins TRBV6-5 to TRBJ1-4; D call uncertain. V dropped 0 bases and J dropped 5 bases, with 13 bases sitting between them. CDR3 length: 16 residues. Germline V gene lookup returns CDR1 MNHEY and CDR2 SVGAGI. The CDR3: CASSYSGRAGNEKLFF. The DNA of the CDR3 is TGTGCCAGCAGTTACTCTGGTAGGGCGGGAAATGAAAAACTGTTTTTT.

This clone has just one count. This chain uses TRBV2 with TRBJ2-1, with a weak D call TRBD1 (6 bases). This CDR3 region has 15 residues. Germline V gene data show CDR1 as SNHLY and CDR2 as FYNNEI. Deletions cut 1 base from V and 6 bases from J, with 13 bases between. As DNA, the CDR3 is TGTGCCAGCAGTGAAGAAACAGGGAAAACCAATGAGCAGTTCTTC. This sequence encodes CASSEETGKTNEQFF.

The rearrangement uses TRBV30 and TRBJ2-2; D gene unclear. CDR1 is GTSNPN, CDR2 SVGIG, per germline (reference sequence). Trimming stripped 3 bases from V and 1 base from J, with 3 bases between. The CDR3 is made up of 12 amino acids. The CDR3 protein is CAWRQNTGELFF. CDR3 DNA: TGTGCCTGGAGACAGAACACCGGGGAGCTGTTTTTT.

The CDR3 DNA is TGTGCCAGCAGCGGGCGGACAGGGCTGAACACCGGGGAGCTGTTTTTT. Its translation is CASSGRTGLNTGELFF. The chain uses TRBV9 and TRBJ2-2; 8 nucleotides match TRBD1. Germline V gene sequence: CDR1 SGDLS, CDR2 YYNGEE. CDR3 length: 16 amino acids. V gave up 3 bases and J gave up 1 base; unmatched junction bases: 5.

V and J are TRBV10-3 and TRBJ2-7; D gene ambiguous. Trimming left V 0 bases short and J 6 bases short, with 9 bases between. Germline CDR1 ENHRY, CDR2 SYGVKD. CDR3 length: 13 amino acids. Here the CDR3 reads CAISESDTLEQYF. The CDR3 nucleotides are TGTGCCATCAGTGAGTCTGACACCCTCGAGCAGTACTTC.

The chain links TRBV19 to TRBJ1-6, with D possibly TRBD1 on 6 matching bases. CDR1 and CDR2 from the germline V gene are LNHDA and SQIVND (reference sequence). The CDR3 length is 15 residues. With 6 bases removed from V and 7 bases from J, the gap between germline ends came to 16 bases. CDR3 region: CASSQRTETNSPLHF. CDR3 in DNA: TGTGCCAGTAGCCAAAGGACAGAGACAAATTCACCCCTCCACTTT.

The gene calls are TRBV12-5 and TRBJ1-5; D unresolved. The CDR3 is made up of 14 amino acids. V dropped 7 bases and J dropped 6 bases, with 16 bases sitting between them. Germline-derived CDR1 and CDR2 are LGHNT and FRNRAP. The CDR3: CASAKAGIGQPQHF. CDR3 DNA sequence: TGTGCTAGTGCTAAGGCGGGGATAGGTCAGCCCCAGCATTTT.

The chain employs TRBV5-1 and TRBJ2-7, with 9 bases identical to TRBD2. This CDR3 is 14 amino acids long. V dropped 5 bases and J dropped 1; count of bases not matched to a gene: 4. The germline gives CDR1 SGHRS, CDR2 YFSETQ. The CDR3 bases are TGCGCCAGCAGTACGACTAGCGGTTCCTACGAGCAGTACTTC. Translation gives CASSTTSGSYEQYF.

V and J are TRBV5-5 and TRBJ2-3, with 8 bases matching TRBD1. The germline CDR1 and CDR2 sequences are SGHKS and YYEKEE (reference sequence). This CDR3 comprises 15 residues. The trim removed 4 bases at V and 1 base at J, leaving 5 bases unmatched. In nucleotides, the CDR3 is TGTGCCAGCAGCCGACCGGGACAGGGCACAGATACGCAGTATTTT. Translation gives CASSRPGQGTDTQYF.

The chain combines TRBV9 with TRBJ2-3; 10 nucleotides line up with TRBD2. There are 15 residues in the CDR3. Germline trimming cut 3 bases from V and 6 bases from J; bases unmatched to any gene: 7. The germline CDR1 and CDR2 sequences are SGDLS and YYNGEE. In DNA form, the CDR3 reads TGTGCCAGCAGCGAGAGCGGGAGGGCCTTTGATACGCAGTATTTT. Translation gives CASSESGRAFDTQYF.

The chain combines TRBV5-1 with TRBJ1-2, with 8 bases lining up with TRBD1. This CDR3 has 13 residues. V shed 3 bases, J shed 3 bases, and the junction held 1 base outside the gene matches. Germline V gives CDR1 SGHRS, CDR2 YFSETQ. The chain's CDR3 is CASSSTGDYGYTF. CDR3 DNA: TGCGCCAGCAGCTCGACAGGGGACTATGGCTACACCTTC.

V usage is TRBV6-5 and J usage is TRBJ2-7, with D unresolved. The CDR3 loop spans 14 amino acids. V was pared by 5 bases and J by 0 bases, with 11 bases between. Germline values: CDR1 MNHEY, CDR2 SVGAGI. The CDR3 DNA reads TGTGCCAGCAGTCCACAACCCCTCTCCTACGAGCAGTACTTC. The encoded protein is CASSPQPLSYEQYF.

V usage is TRBV4-2 and J usage is TRBJ1-1; D is possibly TRBD1 (6 bases). Germline loops: CDR1 LGHNA, CDR2 YNFKEQ. V shed 2 bases and J shed 8 bases, with 18 bases lying between them. This CDR3 has 15 amino acids. CDR3: CASSQLDRSTGEAFF. The CDR3 region has the DNA TGTGCCAGCAGCCAACTCGACAGGTCGACTGGGGAAGCTTTCTTT.

This chain uses TRBV7-2 with TRBJ2-7; 10 bases align to TRBD1. The germline CDR1 and CDR2 sequences are SGHTA and FQGNSA. V gave up 5 bases and J gave up 2 bases; unmatched junction bases: 3. The CDR3 is made up of 14 amino acids. CDR3 in amino acids: CASSGTGDAYEQYF. In nucleotides, the CDR3 is TGTGCCAGCAGCGGGACAGGGGATGCCTACGAGCAGTACTTC.

This chain's CDR3 is CASSPDQGAGELFF. The CDR3 DNA reads TGTGCCAGCTCACCAGATCAGGGCGCCGGGGAGCTGTTTTTT. The chain has TRBV18 and TRBJ2-2; tentatively, D is TRBD1 (5 bases). Trimming left V 2 bases short and J 6 bases short, with 10 bases between. The CDR3 is 14 amino acids. Germline-derived CDR1 and CDR2 are KGHSH and LQKENI.

This clone has just a few counts. This rearrangement joins TRBV5-1 to TRBJ2-7, with 7 bases that match TRBD1. Trimming at V came to 4 bases and at J to 0 bases, leaving 4 bases not matched to a gene. The CDR3 is 14 amino acids. Germline lookup yields CDR1 SGHRS and CDR2 YFSETQ. CDR3 protein: CASSKGQSSYEQYF. CDR3 DNA sequence: TGCGCCAGCAGCAAGGGACAGAGCTCCTACGAGCAGTACTTC. The full variable domain, rest sourced from reference TRBV5-1 and TRBJ2-7, is KAGVTQTPRYLIKTRGQQVTLSCSPISGHRSVSWYQQTPGQGLQFLFEYFSETQRNKGNFPGRFSGRQFSNSRSEMNVSTLELGDSALYLCASSKGQSSYEQYFGPGTRLTVT.

V is TRBV2 and J is TRBJ2-7; TRBD1 aligns across 9 bases. Germline trimming cut 7 bases from V and 3 bases from J; bases unmatched to any gene: 4. Germline assignment: CDR1 SNHLY and CDR2 FYNNEI. The CDR3 contains 13 residues. CDR3 nucleotides: TGTGCCAGCACTGAGACAGGGGGCTACGAGCAGTACTTC. This codes for CASTETGGYEQYF.

In this sample, this clone turned up once. V gene TRBV9 combines with J gene TRBJ2-5; possibly TRBD2 for D (5 bases). Germline-derived CDR1 and CDR2 are SGDLS and YYNGEE. CDR3 length: 15 residues. Trimming left V 4 bases short and J 4 bases short, with 17 bases between. CDR3 residues: CASSPQAVARETQYF. The CDR3 nucleotides read TGTGCCAGCAGCCCCCAAGCGGTAGCGCGAGAGACCCAGTACTTC.

This chain connects TRBV9 to TRBJ2-1; a possible D gene is TRBD2 (5 bases). The CDR3 runs 15 residues. Germline V gene data show CDR1 as SGDLS and CDR2 as YYNGEE. V was trimmed by 0 bases and J by 1 base, leaving 8 bases between them. The CDR3 here is CASSVDGESYNEQFF. DNA for the CDR3: TGTGCCAGCAGCGTAGACGGGGAGTCCTACAATGAGCAGTTCTTC.

The CDR3 reads CASSERQLNTGELFF. As DNA, the CDR3 is TGCGCCAGCAGTGAAAGACAGCTGAACACCGGGGAGCTGTTTTTT. The genes are TRBV10-2 and TRBJ2-2; maybe TRBD1 (5 bases). CDR3 length equals 15 residues. The germline V gene encodes CDR1 WSHSY and CDR2 SAAADI. V lost 3 bases and J lost 1, with 9 bases in between.

CDR3 in DNA: TGTGCCAGCAGCTTATTTCGGCAGGGGGCGTCCATGAACACTGAAGCTTTCTTT. It encodes CASSLFRQGASMNTEAFF. The V and J genes are TRBV7-2 and TRBJ1-1; 8 positions agree with TRBD1. Germline V gene data show CDR1 as SGHTA and CDR2 as FQGNSA. Trimming at V came to 2 bases and at J to 0 bases, leaving 11 bases not matched to a gene. This CDR3 has 18 residues.

The genes are TRBV2 and TRBJ1-2, with D perhaps matching TRBD1 (6 bases). V shed 8 bases and J shed 1 base, with 17 bases lying between them. In germline, CDR1 is SNHLY, CDR2 FYNNEI. CDR3 length: 15 residues. CDR3 DNA: TGTGCCAGCGCGGTGAGGGGGGGAGTTAACTATGGCTACACCTTC. Its translation is CASAVRGGVNYGYTF.